The present T cell receptor beta chain was sequenced within a study of T cell responses to AZD1222 COVID-19 vaccine. Overall study context: Researchers grouped second doses given at about 4 or about 12 weeks into one pool.

About this clone itself: Its antigen remains unknown.

Trimming cost V 2 bases and J 4 bases, with 6 bases left between them. CDR1 is MNHEY and CDR2 is SVGAGI in the germline V gene. The CDR3 loop spans 13 amino acids. TCRdb keeps only in-frame clones here, not all; method: immunoSEQ multiplex PCR. The sample consists of around 180,000 clones, approximately 92% of them appearing once. Notes on the study in general: A rise in Spike-specific TCR breadth and depth followed two AZD1222 doses. Just a handful of AZD1222 recipients were seropositive at baseline. Repertoire sampling was restricted to post-peak T cell response timepoints.

The chain couples TRBV6-5 to TRBJ1-3; tentative D call: TRBD1 (6 bases). The clonotype originates from an adult in good health. Sequenced here: peripheral blood, sampled on day 0 of AZD1222 vaccination. In nucleotides, the CDR3 is TGTGCCAGCAGTTACAGGGGGGGAAACACCATATATTTT. Its protein product is CASSYRGGNTIYF.